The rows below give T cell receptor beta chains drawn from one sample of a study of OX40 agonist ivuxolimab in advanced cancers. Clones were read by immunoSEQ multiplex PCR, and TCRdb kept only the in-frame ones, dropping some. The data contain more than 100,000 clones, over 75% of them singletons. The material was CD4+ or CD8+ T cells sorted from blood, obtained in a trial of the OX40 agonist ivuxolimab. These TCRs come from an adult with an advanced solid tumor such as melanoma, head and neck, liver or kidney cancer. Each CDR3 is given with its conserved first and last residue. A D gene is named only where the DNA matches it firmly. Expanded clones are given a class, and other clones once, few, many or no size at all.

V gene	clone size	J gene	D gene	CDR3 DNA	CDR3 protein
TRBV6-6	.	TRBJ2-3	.	TGTGCCACCAACCGGGACCCCTATTGGGGCACAGATACGCAGTATTTT	CATNRDPYWGTDTQYF
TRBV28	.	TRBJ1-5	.	TGTGCCAGCAGTTTCGGGGCAGGTAACAATCAGCCCCAGCATTTT	CASSFGAGNNQPQHF
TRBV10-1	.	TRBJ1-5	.	TGCGCCAGCAGTGAGAACAGCAATCAGCCCCAGCATTTT	CASSENSNQPQHF
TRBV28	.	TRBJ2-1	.	TGTGCCTCCGCCACCTACAATGAGCAGTTCTTC	CASATYNEQFF
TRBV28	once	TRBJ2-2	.	TGTGCCAGCAGTTCATACACGTACACCGGGGAGCTGTTTTTT	CASSSYTYTGELFF
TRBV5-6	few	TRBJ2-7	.	TGTGCCAGCAGCCCTCGGACCTCCCCTTGGCAGTACTTC	CASSPRTSPWQYF
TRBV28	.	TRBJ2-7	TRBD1	TGTGCCAGCAGTGGTCCGGGACAGGGGGCCTCAGGAGTCTCCTACGAGCAGTACTTC	CASSGPGQGASGVSYEQYF
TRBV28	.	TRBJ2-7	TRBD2	TGTGCCACCGAGCCAGCGGGGACCTACGAGCAGTACTTC	CATEPAGTYEQYF
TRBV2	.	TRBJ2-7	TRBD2	TGTGCCAGCAGCCCCCTGGGGGGGACCTCCTACGAGCAGTACTTC	CASSPLGGTSYEQYF
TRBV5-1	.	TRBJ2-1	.	TGCGCCAGCAGCCTAGAGGCACATGAGCAGTTCTTC	CASSLEAHEQFF
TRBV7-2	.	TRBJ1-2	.	TGTGCCAGCAGCTTAGGACAGGAAAAGGCCGGCTACACCTTC	CASSLGQEKAGYTF
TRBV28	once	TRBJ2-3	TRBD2	TGTGCCAGCAGCTGGGACACCCTCATCGGACTAGCGGGAGGTCCTAGCACAGATACGCAGTATTTT	CASSWDTLIGLAGGPSTDTQYF
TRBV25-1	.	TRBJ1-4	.	TGTGCCAGCAGTGAAGCCCGGGGAACTAATGAAAAACTGTTTTTT	CASSEARGTNEKLFF
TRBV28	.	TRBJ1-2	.	TGTGCCAGCACCCAAGGTGGGTCCCTGGTGGGTGGCTACACCTTC	CASTQGGSLVGGYTF
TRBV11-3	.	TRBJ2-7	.	TGTGCCAGCAGCTTGACAGGCCGCTCCTACGAGCAGTACTTC	CASSLTGRSYEQYF
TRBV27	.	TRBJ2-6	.	TGTGCCAGCAGTTTACTCAGCTCTGGGGCCAACGTCCTGACTTTC	CASSLLSSGANVLTF
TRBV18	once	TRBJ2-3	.	TGTGCCAGCTACGGATCGGGGACAGATACGCAGTATTTT	CASYGSGTDTQYF
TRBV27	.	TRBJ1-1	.	TGTGCCAGCAGTTTATGGCGCCGGGGCTTGTTAGCTGAAGCTTTCTTT	CASSLWRRGLLAEAFF
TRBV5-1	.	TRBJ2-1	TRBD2	TGCGCCAGCAGCTGGGGCCCTAGCGGGATCTACAATGAGCAGTTCTTC	CASSWGPSGIYNEQFF
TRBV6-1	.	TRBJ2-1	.	TGTGCCAGCAGTGTAAACCGGTCCCCCGGACATGAGCAGTTCTTC	CASSVNRSPGHEQFF
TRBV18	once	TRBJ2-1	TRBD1	TGTGCCAGCTCACCTATGCCGGGACAGAACAATGAGCAGTTCTTC	CASSPMPGQNNEQFF